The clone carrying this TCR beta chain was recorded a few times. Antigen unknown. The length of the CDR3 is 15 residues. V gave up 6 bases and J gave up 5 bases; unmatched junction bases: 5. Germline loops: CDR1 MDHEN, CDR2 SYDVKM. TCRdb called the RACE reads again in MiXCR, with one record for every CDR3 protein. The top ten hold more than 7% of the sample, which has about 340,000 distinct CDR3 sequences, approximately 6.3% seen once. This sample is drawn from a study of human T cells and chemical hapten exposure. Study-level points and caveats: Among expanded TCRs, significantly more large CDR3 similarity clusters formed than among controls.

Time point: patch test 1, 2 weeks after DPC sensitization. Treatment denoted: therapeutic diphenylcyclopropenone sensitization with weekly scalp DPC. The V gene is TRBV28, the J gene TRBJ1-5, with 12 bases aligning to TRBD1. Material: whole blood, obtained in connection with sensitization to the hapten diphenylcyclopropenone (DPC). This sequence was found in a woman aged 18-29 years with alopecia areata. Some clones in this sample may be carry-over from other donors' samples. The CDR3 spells CASRGGQGADQPQHF. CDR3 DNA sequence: TGTGCCAGCAGAGGGGGACAGGGGGCCGATCAGCCCCAGCATTTT. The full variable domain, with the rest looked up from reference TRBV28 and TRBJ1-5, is DVKVTQSSRYLVKRTGEKVFLECVQDMDHENMFWYRQDPGLGLRLIYFSYDVKMKEKGDIPEGYSVSREKKERFSLILESASTNQTSMYLCASRGGQGADQPQHFGDGTRLSIL.